Presented here are 5 T cell receptor beta chains from one specimen sequenced in a study of blood T cell repertoires in COVID-19. Profiled with immunoSEQ multiplex PCR; TCRdb holds only in-frame clones, not every one. The sample includes roughly 150,000 clones, more than 65% of them seen just once. The sample was peripheral blood. The receptors come from a man in his sixties or seventies with active or convalescent COVID-19.

The chain joins TRBV11-2 to TRBJ2-5; D is unclear. The CDR3 spans 12 residues. Germline V gene data show CDR1 as SGHAT and CDR2 as FQNNGV. V lost 1 base to trimming and J lost 7 bases, with 7 bases between them. DNA of the CDR3: TGTGCCAGCAGCTTAGTTCCAGGGACCCAGTACTTC. This sequence encodes CASSLVPGTQYF. The full variable domain, its missing parts supplied by reference TRBV11-2 and TRBJ2-5, is EAGVAQSPRYKIIEKRQSVAFWCNPISGHATLYWYQQILGQGPKLLIQFQNNGVVDDSQLPKDRFSAERLKGVDSTLKIQPAKLEDSAVYLCASSLVPGTQYFGPGTRLLVL.

The chain uses TRBV24-1 and TRBJ2-1, with D possibly being TRBD1 (5 bases). The CDR3 spans 14 residues. CDR1 and CDR2 (germline): KGHDR, SFDVKD. The germline V and J ends were trimmed by 1 base and 9 bases, with 12 bases remaining between them. For the CDR3, the DNA is TGTGCCACCAGTGATTTTCAGGGTGTTGGTGAGCAGTTCTTC. Amino acid sequence: CATSDFQGVGEQFF.

V usage is TRBV19 and J usage is TRBJ1-6; possible D gene TRBD1, 5 bases. V was shortened by 3 bases and J by 8 bases, with 11 bases between the two germline ends. Germline values: CDR1 LNHDA, CDR2 SQIVND (reference sequence). CDR3 length: 14 residues. The DNA for the CDR3 is TGTGCCAGTAGTATCGACAGTCTGGATTCACCCCTCCACTTT. Its translation is CASSIDSLDSPLHF.

V usage is TRBV19 and J usage is TRBJ1-1; D uncertain. V was shortened by 5 bases and J by 3 bases, with 16 bases between the two germline ends. This CDR3 spans 15 amino acids. Germline V gene lookup returns CDR1 LNHDA and CDR2 SQIVND (reference sequence). CDR3 protein: CASSPIGVRDTEAFF. CDR3 nucleotides: TGTGCCAGTAGTCCTATCGGGGTCCGGGACACTGAAGCTTTCTTT.

This clone has a single count. The chain joins TRBV7-2 to TRBJ2-3, with TRBD1 matching over 7 bases. The CDR3 is 16 amino acids. The germline gives CDR1 SGHTA, CDR2 FQGNSA. The V segment lost 4 bases and the J segment 1 base; nucleotides outside the gene matches: 8. Here the CDR3 reads CASSSTTGWGTDTQYF. Here the CDR3 DNA reads TGTGCCAGCAGCTCTACGACAGGGTGGGGCACAGATACGCAGTATTTT.